This entry lists 23 T cell receptor beta chains sequenced from one sample in a study of blood T cell repertoires in COVID-19. Profiled with immunoSEQ multiplex PCR; TCRdb holds only in-frame clones, not every one. The sample carries around 23,000 clones, around 90% recorded once. Sequences were obtained from peripheral blood. These receptors were collected from a human donor in a cohort sampled during active COVID-19.

This chain connects TRBV9 to TRBJ1-4, with 7 positions matching TRBD1. V gave up 3 bases and J gave up 8 bases; unmatched junction bases: 7. The CDR3 is 14 residues long. Germline V gives CDR1 SGDLS, CDR2 YYNGEE. This chain's CDR3 is CASSADRVREKLFF. Written as DNA, the CDR3 is TGTGCCAGCAGCGCCGACAGGGTTCGGGAAAAACTGTTTTTT. The whole variable domain, filled in from reference TRBV9 and TRBJ1-4, reads DSGVTQTPKHLITATGQRVTLRCSPRSGDLSVYWYQQSLDQGLQFLIQYYNGEERAKGNILERFSAQQFPDLHSELNLSSLELGDSALYFCASSADRVREKLFFGSGTQLSVL.

The V call is TRBV5-1, the J call TRBJ1-5; 10 bases map to TRBD1. This CDR3 has 14 residues. CDR1 and CDR2 from the germline V gene are SGHRS and YFSETQ. J was trimmed by 5 bases and V by 4 bases; bases with no gene match: 3. The CDR3: CASSPGTGDQPQHF. In nucleotides, the CDR3 is TGCGCCAGCAGCCCTGGGACAGGGGATCAGCCCCAGCATTTT.

The chain has TRBV12-5 and TRBJ1-5, with 7 bases fitting TRBD1. Per the germline V gene, CDR1 is LGHNT and CDR2 is FRNRAP. Trimming took 4 bases from V and 5 from J; bases not matched to a gene: 8. This CDR3 contains 15 residues. CDR3 DNA sequence: TGTGCTAGTGGTTCTACAGGGGAGAACCATCAGCCCCAGCATTTT. Protein: CASGSTGENHQPQHF.

This clone was observed a single time. The chain employs TRBV2 and TRBJ2-7; 10 bases fit TRBD1. This CDR3 comprises 12 residues. Germline lookup yields CDR1 SNHLY and CDR2 FYNNEI. Trimming took 4 bases from V and 6 from J; bases not matched to a gene: 0. CDR3 protein: CASSGDRGEQYF. CDR3 nucleotide sequence: TGTGCCAGCAGTGGGGACAGGGGCGAGCAGTACTTC.

V is TRBV5-1 and J is TRBJ1-2; possible D gene TRBD1, 5 bases. The germline CDR1 and CDR2 sequences are SGHRS and YFSETQ. V was pared by 4 bases and J by 3 bases, with 19 bases between. This CDR3 has 16 amino acids. CDR3 in DNA: TGCGCCAGCAGCCCCCGGTTGGGGCAGGAACACTATGGCTACACCTTC. Protein product: CASSPRLGQEHYGYTF. The full variable domain, in which reference TRBV5-1 and TRBJ1-2 provide the parts outside the CDR3, is KAGVTQTPRYLIKTRGQQVTLSCSPISGHRSVSWYQQTPGQGLQFLFEYFSETQRNKGNFPGRFSGRQFSNSRSEMNVSTLELGDSALYLCASSPRLGQEHYGYTFGSGTRLTVV.

The CDR3 DNA is TGTGCCAGCAGGGATCAGGGGGCGTTTGGAAACACCATATATTTT. It encodes CASRDQGAFGNTIYF. The genes are TRBV3-1 (or the pseudogene TRBV3-2) and TRBJ1-3; 8 bases are shared with TRBD1. The CDR3 runs to 15 residues. J lost 3 bases, V lost 6 bases, and 7 bases had no gene match. Germline values: CDR1 LGHDT, CDR2 YNNKEL (reference sequence).

V usage is TRBV9 and J usage is TRBJ1-2, with a tentative D call TRBD1 (5 bases). Trimming took 0 bases from V and 8 from J, leaving 11 bases between them. The germline V gene encodes CDR1 SGDLS and CDR2 YYNGEE. This CDR3 is built from 13 residues. In DNA, the CDR3 is TGTGCCAGCAGCGTAGAAGGGGTGGCCGGCTACACCTTC. It yields the protein CASSVEGVAGYTF.

CDR3 bases: TGTGCCAGCAGCCACGGGACAGGGGTCACTGAAGCTTTCTTT. This codes for CASSHGTGVTEAFF. This chain joins TRBV4-2 and TRBJ1-1; the match to TRBD1 covers 10 bases. The CDR3 totals 14 residues. CDR1 LGHNA and CDR2 YNFKEQ come from the germline V gene. V shed 3 bases and J 4 bases; nucleotides not matched to a gene: 2.

The chain links TRBV6-6 to TRBJ1-1; unclear D gene. The CDR3 contains 13 residues. V dropped 6 bases and J dropped 1 base, with 9 bases sitting between them. Germline V gene sequence: CDR1 MNHNY, CDR2 SVGAGI (reference sequence). DNA for the CDR3: TGTGCCAGCAGCAGTTTACGGAACACTGAAGCTTTCTTT. Amino acids: CASSSLRNTEAFF.

A single count supports this clone. The gene calls are TRBV5-1 and TRBJ1-1, with 9 nucleotides matching TRBD1. The germline CDR1 and CDR2 sequences are SGHRS and YFSETQ. V shed 0 bases, J shed 0 bases, and the junction held 6 bases outside the gene matches. The CDR3 is made up of 17 amino acids. The CDR3 DNA sequence: TGCGCCAGCAGCTTGGAGACAGGGGGGATTATGAACACTGAAGCTTTCTTT. Its translation: CASSLETGGIMNTEAFF.

V and J are TRBV7-7 and TRBJ1-3; D gene uncertain. This CDR3 is 15 amino acids long. Trimming took 3 bases from V and 7 from J, leaving 16 bases between them. The germline V gene has CDR1 SSHAT and CDR2 FNYEAQ (reference sequence). Here the CDR3 DNA reads TGTGCCAGCAGCTTCGCACAGCGGCTTCGGAACACCATATATTTT. This codes for CASSFAQRLRNTIYF.

J is TRBJ1-2 and V is TRBV25-1; D uncertain. This CDR3 is 14 amino acids long. The germline CDR1 and CDR2 sequences are MGHDK and SYGVNS. Trimming pared 3 bases from V and 4 bases from J, leaving 12 bases between. CDR3 sequence: CASSDGLLLYGYTF. The DNA for the CDR3 is TGTGCCAGCAGTGATGGCCTGCTCCTCTATGGCTACACCTTC.

J is TRBJ1-2 and V is TRBV19, with D unresolved. The V end lost 1 base, the J end lost 2 bases, and 17 bases lay between the germline ends. The CDR3 has 17 residues. Germline V CDR1 and CDR2: LNHDA, SQIVND (reference sequence). DNA of the CDR3: TGTGCCAGTAGTATAGTGAGACATAGTTCACGAAACTATGGCTACACCTTC. As protein: CASSIVRHSSRNYGYTF.

The V and J genes are TRBV6-5 and TRBJ2-2; no reliable D call. CDR3 size: 13 residues. Germline V gives CDR1 MNHEY, CDR2 SVGAGI. V was cut by 6 bases and J by 1 base, with 6 bases left in between. This chain's CDR3 is CASSSWNTGELFF. The CDR3 DNA follows: TGTGCCAGCAGCTCGTGGAACACCGGGGAGCTGTTTTTT.

The chain has TRBV5-8 and TRBJ1-4; TRBD1 matches at 8 bases. Germline CDR1 SGHTS, CDR2 YDEGEE. The V and J ends lost 3 bases and 3 bases, in that order; junction bases with no gene match: 7. There are 16 residues in the CDR3. The CDR3 DNA sequence: TGTGCCAGCAGCTACGGACAGGGAGTACCTAATGAAAAACTGTTTTTT. Encoded protein: CASSYGQGVPNEKLFF.

This clone was found once. The chain combines TRBV19 with TRBJ1-4; D is ambiguous. The V and J ends lost 7 bases and 1 base respectively, with 7 bases between them. This CDR3 region has 13 residues. Germline V gives CDR1 LNHDA, CDR2 SQIVND (reference sequence). CDR3 residues: CASNEGTNEKLFF. The DNA for the CDR3 is TGTGCCAGTAATGAGGGAACTAATGAAAAACTGTTTTTT.

This chain joins TRBV5-4 and TRBJ1-1; D uncertain. The germline V gene has CDR1 SGHNT and CDR2 YYREEE (reference sequence). CDR3 length: 13 amino acids. V was clipped by 2 bases and J by 5 bases, with 10 bases between them. The CDR3 spells CASSLDLETEAFF. In DNA form, the CDR3 reads TGTGCCAGCAGCTTAGATCTGGAGACTGAAGCTTTCTTT.

The chain has TRBV27 and TRBJ2-1; tentative D call: TRBD1 (5 bases). Trimming stripped 7 bases from V and 0 bases from J, with 13 bases between. The germline V gene encodes CDR1 MNHEY and CDR2 SMNVEV (reference sequence). The CDR3 sequence is 15 residues long. The CDR3 loop reads CASTRQTSSYNEQFF. Here the CDR3 DNA reads TGTGCCAGCACGAGACAGACGAGCTCCTACAATGAGCAGTTCTTC.

V is TRBV7-6 and J is TRBJ1-3; 9 bases line up with TRBD1. Germline V gene lookup returns CDR1 SGHVS and CDR2 FNYEAQ. The trim removed 0 bases at V and 2 bases at J, leaving 11 bases unmatched. The CDR3 loop spans 19 amino acids. DNA for the CDR3: TGTGCCAGCAGCTTAGCGACCGGGACAGGGATGTCAGCTGGAAACACCATATATTTT. Translated: CASSLATGTGMSAGNTIYF.

The sample holds one count of this clone. This chain links TRBV18 with TRBJ1-1; weak D call: TRBD1 (5 bases). V lost 2 bases, J lost 7 bases, and 8 bases lay in between. This CDR3 is built from 12 residues. CDR1 and CDR2 (germline): KGHSH, LQKENI. The CDR3 DNA follows: TGTGCCAGCTCACCAACAAGGGGTGAAGCTTTCTTT. This gives the protein CASSPTRGEAFF. The whole variable domain, remainder taken from reference TRBV18 and TRBJ1-1, is NAGVMQNPRHLVRRRGQEARLRCSPMKGHSHVYWYRQLPEEGLKFMVYLQKENIIDESGMPKERFSAEFPKEGPSILRIQQVVRGDSAAYFCASSPTRGEAFFGQGTRLTVV.

The gene calls are TRBV4-1 and TRBJ2-7; D unclear. The germline V gene has CDR1 MGHRA and CDR2 YSYEKL. This CDR3 has 13 residues. The ends were cut back, 4 bases at V and 2 bases at J, with 9 bases in the middle. CDR3 coding DNA: TGCGCCAGCAGCCTGACCGAGGCCTACGAGCAGTACTTC. Encoded protein: CASSLTEAYEQYF.

CDR3 nucleotide sequence: TGTGCCAGCAGGACCTCGGGAGGGCGCACAGATACGCAGTATTTT. Protein sequence: CASRTSGGRTDTQYF. The V call is TRBV27, the J call TRBJ2-3; 8 nucleotides align to TRBD2. CDR3 length: 15 residues. The trim removed 6 bases at V and 1 base at J, leaving 6 bases unmatched. Germline V gene data show CDR1 as MNHEY and CDR2 as SMNVEV (reference sequence).

This clone was seen a few times. This rearrangement joins TRBV5-6 to TRBJ1-5; the match to TRBD1 covers 9 bases. V was pared by 3 bases and J by 6 bases, with 10 bases of the junction left unmatched. Germline-derived CDR1 and CDR2 are SGHDT and YYEEEE. The CDR3 is made up of 16 amino acids. CDR3: CASSSTGQGLSQPQHF. DNA for the CDR3: TGTGCCAGCAGCTCGACAGGACAGGGGCTTAGTCAGCCCCAGCATTTT.